The next 21 T cell receptor beta chains were all read from a single sample in a study of cytomegalovirus exposure and HLA in healthy donors. Clones were read by immunoSEQ multiplex PCR, and TCRdb kept only the in-frame ones, dropping some. The sample includes 150,000 or so clones, roughly 89% seen only once; the top ten take around 1.2%. Sequencing was carried out using PBMCs. These receptors were collected from a woman younger than 30 in good health and CMV-seronegative.

The CDR3 DNA reads TGCGCCAGCAGGGACAGGTTTGAAGCTTTCTTT. Translated: CASRDRFEAFF. J is TRBJ1-1 and V is TRBV5-1, with 7 nucleotides matching TRBD1. The CDR3 totals 11 residues. CDR1 SGHRS and CDR2 YFSETQ come from the germline V gene. Trimming cost V 5 bases and J 7 bases; bases outside gene matches: 2.

The V and J genes are TRBV19 and TRBJ2-7; TRBD2 aligns across 13 bases. With V trimmed by 4 bases and J by 3 bases, 9 bases remained unmatched. Germline V gives CDR1 LNHDA, CDR2 SQIVND (reference sequence). This CDR3 has 17 amino acids. CDR3 protein: CASSRLAGGAFGYEQYF. The CDR3 DNA is TGTGCCAGTAGTAGACTAGCGGGGGGCGCCTTCGGCTACGAGCAGTACTTC. The variable domain in full, with the rest retrieved from reference TRBV19 and TRBJ2-7, is DGGITQSPKYLFRKEGQNVTLSCEQNLNHDAMYWYRQDPGQGLRLIYYSQIVNDFQKGDIAEGYSVSREKKESFPLTVTSAQKNPTAFYLCASSRLAGGAFGYEQYFGPGTRLTVT.

This clone came up once. The rearrangement uses TRBV5-4 and TRBJ2-3; possibly TRBD1 for D (5 bases). Germline V CDR1 and CDR2: SGHNT, YYREEE (reference sequence). There are 14 residues in the CDR3. Between the trimmed V and J ends, which lost 2 bases and 5 bases, there was a span of 12 bases. CDR3 in amino acids: CASSFYRREDTQYF. In DNA form, the CDR3 reads TGTGCCAGCAGCTTCTACAGGCGAGAAGATACGCAGTATTTT.

The chain couples TRBV9 to TRBJ2-2; D might be TRBD1 (7 bases). The V and J ends lost 0 bases and 4 bases respectively, with 13 bases between them. This CDR3 spans 16 amino acids. CDR1 and CDR2 (germline): SGDLS, YYNGEE. CDR3 sequence: CASSVGQGGLTGELFF. The CDR3 bases are TGTGCCAGCAGCGTAGGGCAGGGGGGCCTCACCGGGGAGCTGTTTTTT. The full variable domain, completed using reference TRBV9 and TRBJ2-2, is DSGVTQTPKHLITATGQRVTLRCSPRSGDLSVYWYQQSLDQGLQFLIQYYNGEERAKGNILERFSAQQFPDLHSELNLSSLELGDSALYFCASSVGQGGLTGELFFGEGSRLTVL.

This clone was counted only a few times. This chain uses TRBV19 with TRBJ2-7; D uncertain. Germline CDR1 is LNHDA and CDR2 is SQIVND (reference sequence). CDR3 length equals 14 residues. The V and J ends lost 3 bases and 4 bases respectively, with 13 bases between them. The CDR3: CASSMSGSDYEQYF. DNA for the CDR3: TGTGCCAGTAGTATGTCAGGATCTGATTACGAGCAGTACTTC.

V is TRBV6-1 and J is TRBJ2-7; 7 nucleotides agree with TRBD2. The CDR3 contains 15 residues. Germline CDR1 and CDR2: MNHNS and SASEGT. V was pared by 7 bases and J by 4 bases, with 13 bases of the junction left unmatched. In DNA, the CDR3 is TGTGCCAGCAATCCCATGCAGAGCGGGGCTTACGAGCAGTACTTC. This translates into CASNPMQSGAYEQYF.

V usage is TRBV2 and J usage is TRBJ2-7; D is undetermined. Deletions cut 7 bases from V and 3 bases from J, with 7 bases between. Germline CDR1 reads SNHLY; CDR2 reads FYNNEI. This CDR3 has 11 amino acids. CDR3 sequence reads: CASIQDYEQYF. The CDR3 nucleotides read TGTGCCAGCATTCAGGACTACGAGCAGTACTTC.

CDR3 DNA: TGTGCCAGCAGGCCGGGACAGACCTCTGGAAACACCATATATTTT. Translation: CASRPGQTSGNTIYF. This chain links TRBV2 with TRBJ1-3; 7 positions agree with TRBD1. The CDR3 consists of 15 residues. The germline V gene has CDR1 SNHLY and CDR2 FYNNEI. V shed 6 bases and J 0 bases; nucleotides not matched to a gene: 5.

The chain carries TRBV27 and TRBJ2-6, with 10 positions matching TRBD1. The CDR3 contains 19 residues. The junction had 13 bases not matched to a gene; V was cut back by 4 bases and J by 4 bases. Germline V lookup: CDR1 MNHEY, CDR2 SMNVEV (reference sequence). CDR3 DNA: TGTGCCAGCAGTTCTCCCGACAGGGGGCGTTTGTGGGGGGCCAACGTCCTGACTTTC. The encoded protein is CASSSPDRGRLWGANVLTF. Based on the CDR3 plus reference TRBV27 and TRBJ2-6, the full variable domain is EAQVTQNPRYLITVTGKKLTVTCSQNMNHEYMSWYRQDPGLGLRQIYYSMNVEVTDKGDVPEGYKVSRKEKRNFPLILESPSPNQTSLYFCASSSPDRGRLWGANVLTFGAGSRLTVL.

The genes are TRBV7-9 and TRBJ1-5; possible D gene TRBD1, 5 bases. The CDR3 consists of 16 residues. Germline assignment: CDR1 SEHNR and CDR2 FQNEAQ (reference sequence). Trimming left V 5 bases short and J 4 bases short, with 18 bases between. This CDR3 is CASSPPGREGNQPQHF. In nucleotides, the CDR3 is TGTGCCAGCAGCCCCCCTGGACGGGAGGGGAATCAGCCCCAGCATTTT.

The CDR3 region is CASSDGQRGGHETQYF. The CDR3 DNA sequence: TGTGCCAGCAGCGATGGGCAGCGGGGGGGCCATGAGACCCAGTACTTC. The chain has TRBV9 and TRBJ2-5, with 10 bases aligning to TRBD2. Germline assignment: CDR1 SGDLS and CDR2 YYNGEE. The V and J ends lost 3 bases and 5 bases, in that order; junction bases with no gene match: 10. The CDR3 loop spans 16 amino acids. Based on the CDR3 plus reference TRBV9 and TRBJ2-5, the full variable domain is DSGVTQTPKHLITATGQRVTLRCSPRSGDLSVYWYQQSLDQGLQFLIQYYNGEERAKGNILERFSAQQFPDLHSELNLSSLELGDSALYFCASSDGQRGGHETQYFGPGTRLLVL.

This clone showed up just once. The rearrangement links TRBV5-1 to TRBJ2-7, with 8 bases identical to TRBD1. The ends lost 0 bases at V and 2 bases at J; junction bases unmatched: 4. The CDR3 has 15 residues. Germline lookup yields CDR1 SGHRS and CDR2 YFSETQ. The CDR3 is CASSLGTGITYEQYF. Here the CDR3 DNA reads TGCGCCAGCAGCTTGGGGACAGGGATCACCTACGAGCAGTACTTC.

The rearrangement uses TRBV6-5 and TRBJ2-3, with unresolved D. The V gene's germline CDR1 is MNHEY and CDR2 SVGAGI. V lost 0 bases and J lost 6, with 10 bases in between. The CDR3 covers 14 residues. DNA for the CDR3: TGTGCCAGCAGTTACTCTTTTGGGCCCGATACGCAGTATTTT. Translated, it gives CASSYSFGPDTQYF.

The V gene is TRBV7-8, the J gene TRBJ1-6, with TRBD1 identical over 7 bases. The CDR3 runs to 15 residues. CDR1 and CDR2 from the germline V gene are SGHVS and FQNEAQ. Losses at the gene ends were 5 bases for V and 14 bases for J; bases not matched to a gene: 15. Written as DNA, the CDR3 is TGTGCCAGCAGCCCGAGACAGGGCCTGGGTAGATCCCTCCACTTT. Encoded protein: CASSPRQGLGRSLHF.

The V and J genes are TRBV6-1 and TRBJ2-3, with 9 bases lining up with TRBD2. CDR1 is MNHNS, CDR2 SASEGT, per germline. This CDR3 contains 13 residues. With V trimmed by 6 bases and J by 5 bases, 3 bases remained unmatched. The CDR3 reads CASRAGGRDTQYF. The DNA for the CDR3 is TGTGCCAGCAGAGCGGGGGGAAGAGATACGCAGTATTTT.

The chain employs TRBV18 and TRBJ1-2, with D possibly TRBD1 on 5 matching bases. V was trimmed by 7 bases and J by 4 bases, leaving 13 bases between them. Germline V gene data show CDR1 as KGHSH and CDR2 as LQKENI. The CDR3 loop spans 13 amino acids. The CDR3: CASFWGGGYGYTF. The CDR3 bases are TGTGCCAGCTTTTGGGGCGGCGGCTATGGCTACACCTTC.

J is TRBJ2-5 and V is TRBV7-2; 10 positions match TRBD2. The V segment lost 5 bases and the J segment 10 bases; nucleotides outside the gene matches: 10. The CDR3 totals 14 residues. Germline-derived CDR1 and CDR2 are SGHTA and FQGNSA. CDR3 protein: CASSPRNSGGFQYF. CDR3 nucleotide sequence: TGTGCCAGCAGCCCGAGGAATAGCGGGGGGTTCCAGTACTTC.

Points on this clone: Its ends do not fully match the called genes, so a read error is possible. The rearrangement uses TRBV7-7 and TRBJ2-1; tentative D call: TRBD1 (6 bases). The CDR3 runs 15 residues. From germline, CDR1 is SSHAT and CDR2 FNYEAQ (reference sequence). The CDR3 spells CASSEGVSSYNEQFF. DNA of the CDR3: TGTGCTAGCAGCGAGGGGGTGAGCTCCTACAATGAGCAGTTCTTC.

The table lists this clone with a count of one. A junction end diverges from the germline sequence, so it may reflect a read error. This sample also contains other DNA sequences that code for the same CDR3. The V call is TRBV13, the J call TRBJ1-6; D ambiguous. The CDR3 sequence is 16 residues long. Germline CDR1 PRHDT, CDR2 FYEKMQ (reference sequence). The CDR3 spells CASSFRTGGRNSPLHF. The DNA for the CDR3 is TGTGCCAGCAGCTTTAGGACTGGTGGACGAAATTCACCTCTCCACTTT.

The rearrangement uses TRBV9 and TRBJ1-1; a possible D gene is TRBD1 (5 bases). V lost 3 bases, J lost 4 bases, and 19 bases lay in between. The CDR3 spans 16 residues. Germline CDR1 is SGDLS and CDR2 is YYNGEE. The CDR3 nucleotides are TGTGCCAGCAGCGGAGGACCGGGGGTCGCTGGCACTGAAGCTTTCTTT. The encoded protein is CASSGGPGVAGTEAFF.

CDR3 sequence reads: CASRPLGTNYNEQYF. CDR3 sequence (DNA): TGTGCCAGCAGACCTCTAGGGACAAATTATAACGAGCAGTACTTC. The V call is TRBV25-1, the J call TRBJ2-7; D perhaps matches TRBD1 (6 bases). Trimming shortened V by 6 bases and J by 5 bases, and 20 bases separated the two germline ends. This CDR3 is built from 15 residues. Germline values: CDR1 MGHDK, CDR2 SYGVNS.